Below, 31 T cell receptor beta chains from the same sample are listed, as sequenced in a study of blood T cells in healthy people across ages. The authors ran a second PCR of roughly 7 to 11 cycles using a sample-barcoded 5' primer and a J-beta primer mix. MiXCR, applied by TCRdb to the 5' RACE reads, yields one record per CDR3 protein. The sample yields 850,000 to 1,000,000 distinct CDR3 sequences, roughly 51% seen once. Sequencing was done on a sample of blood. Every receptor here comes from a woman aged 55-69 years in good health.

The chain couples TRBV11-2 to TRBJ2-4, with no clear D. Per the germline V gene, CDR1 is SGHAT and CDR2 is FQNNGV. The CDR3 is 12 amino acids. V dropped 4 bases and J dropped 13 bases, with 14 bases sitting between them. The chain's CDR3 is CASSSQWVRQYF. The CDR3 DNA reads TGTGCCAGCAGCTCCCAGTGGGTAAGGCAGTACTTC.

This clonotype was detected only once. The CDR3 nucleotides read TGCAGTGCTGAAAGATCTCCAGATACGCAGTATTTT. Its translation is CSAERSPDTQYF. The chain has TRBV20-1 and TRBJ2-3; D unresolved. The germline V and J ends were trimmed by 5 bases and 4 bases, with 10 bases remaining between them. This CDR3 spans 12 amino acids. Looked up from germline, CDR1 is DFQATT and CDR2 is SNEGSKA (reference sequence).

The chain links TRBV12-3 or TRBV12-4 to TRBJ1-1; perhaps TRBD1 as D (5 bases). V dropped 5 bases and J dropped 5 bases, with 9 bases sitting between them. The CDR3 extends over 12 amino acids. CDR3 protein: CASSIDSTEAFF. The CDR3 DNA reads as TGTGCCAGCAGTATAGACAGTACTGAAGCTTTCTTT.

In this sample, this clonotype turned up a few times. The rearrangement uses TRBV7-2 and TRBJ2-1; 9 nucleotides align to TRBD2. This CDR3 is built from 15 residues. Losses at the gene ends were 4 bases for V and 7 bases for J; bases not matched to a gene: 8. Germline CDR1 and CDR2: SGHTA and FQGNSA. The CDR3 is CASSSSGTKSNEQFF. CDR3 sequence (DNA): TGTGCCAGCAGCTCTAGCGGGACCAAATCGAATGAGCAGTTCTTC.

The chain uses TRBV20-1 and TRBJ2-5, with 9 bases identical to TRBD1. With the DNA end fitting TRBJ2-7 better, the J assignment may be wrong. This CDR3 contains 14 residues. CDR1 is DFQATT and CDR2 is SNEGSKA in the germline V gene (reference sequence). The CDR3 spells CSVPGGTGPHEQYF. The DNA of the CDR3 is TGCAGTGTACCTGGCGGGACAGGGCCCCACGAGCAGTACTTC.

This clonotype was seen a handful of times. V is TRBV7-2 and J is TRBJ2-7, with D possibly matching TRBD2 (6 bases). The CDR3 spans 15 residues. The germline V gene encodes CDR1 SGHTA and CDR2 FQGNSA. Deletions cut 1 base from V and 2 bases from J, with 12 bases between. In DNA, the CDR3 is TGTGCCAGCAGCTTAGGCCTAGCGAGAACCTACGAGCAGTACTTC. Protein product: CASSLGLARTYEQYF.

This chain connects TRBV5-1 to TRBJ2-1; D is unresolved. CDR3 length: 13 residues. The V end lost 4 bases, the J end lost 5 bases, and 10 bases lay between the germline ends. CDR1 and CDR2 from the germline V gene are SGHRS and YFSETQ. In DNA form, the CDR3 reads TGCGCCAGCAGCCCAAGCATAGACAATGAGCAGTTCTTC. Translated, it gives CASSPSIDNEQFF.

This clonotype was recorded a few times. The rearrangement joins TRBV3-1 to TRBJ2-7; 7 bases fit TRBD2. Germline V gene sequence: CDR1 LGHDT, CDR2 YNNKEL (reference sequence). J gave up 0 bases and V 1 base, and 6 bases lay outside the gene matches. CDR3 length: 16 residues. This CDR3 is CASSQAATSASYEQYF. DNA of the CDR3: TGTGCCAGCAGCCAAGCCGCAACTAGCGCCTCCTACGAGCAGTACTTC.

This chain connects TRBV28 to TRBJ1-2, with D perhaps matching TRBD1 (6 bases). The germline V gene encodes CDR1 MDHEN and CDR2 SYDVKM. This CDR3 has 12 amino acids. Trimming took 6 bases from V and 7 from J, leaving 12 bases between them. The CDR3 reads CASSPGDSGYTF. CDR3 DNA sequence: TGTGCCAGCAGCCCAGGGGATTCTGGCTACACCTTC.

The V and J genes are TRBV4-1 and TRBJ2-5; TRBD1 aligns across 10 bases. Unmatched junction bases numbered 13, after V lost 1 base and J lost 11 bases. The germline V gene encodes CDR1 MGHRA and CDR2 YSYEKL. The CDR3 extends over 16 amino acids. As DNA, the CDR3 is TGCGCCAGCAGCCAAGCGACAGGGGGCGCCTACAATGAGCAGTACTTC. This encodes CASSQATGGAYNEQYF.

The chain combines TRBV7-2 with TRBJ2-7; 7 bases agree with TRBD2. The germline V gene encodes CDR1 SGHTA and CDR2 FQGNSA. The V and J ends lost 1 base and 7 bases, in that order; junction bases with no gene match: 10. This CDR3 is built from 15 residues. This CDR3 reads CASSLGLAANNEQYF. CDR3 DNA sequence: TGTGCCAGCAGCTTAGGGCTAGCGGCTAACAATGAGCAGTACTTC.

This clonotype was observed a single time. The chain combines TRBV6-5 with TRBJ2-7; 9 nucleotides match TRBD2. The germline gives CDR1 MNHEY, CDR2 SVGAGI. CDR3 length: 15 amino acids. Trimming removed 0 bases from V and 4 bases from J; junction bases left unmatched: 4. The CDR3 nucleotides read TGTGCCAGCAGTTACTCGAACAGCGGGAGGTACGAGCAGTACTTC. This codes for CASSYSNSGRYEQYF.

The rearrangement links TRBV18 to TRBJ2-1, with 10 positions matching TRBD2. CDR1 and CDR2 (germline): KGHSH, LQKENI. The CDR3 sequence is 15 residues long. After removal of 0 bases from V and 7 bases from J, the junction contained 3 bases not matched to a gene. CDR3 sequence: CASSPPGLARNEQFF. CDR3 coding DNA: TGTGCCAGCTCACCACCGGGACTAGCGAGGAATGAGCAGTTCTTC.

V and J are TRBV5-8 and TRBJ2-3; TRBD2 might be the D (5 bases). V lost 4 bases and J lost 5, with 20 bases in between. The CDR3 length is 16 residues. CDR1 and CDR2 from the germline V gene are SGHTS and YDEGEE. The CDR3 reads CASSPASYGEGDTQYF. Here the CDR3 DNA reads TGTGCCAGCAGCCCGGCTAGTTATGGTGAGGGAGATACGCAGTATTTT.

The CDR3 is CASSSRTSGENTDTQYF. The CDR3 coding sequence is TGTGCCAGCAGCTCCCGGACTAGCGGGGAGAACACAGATACGCAGTATTTT. The J gene is TRBJ2-3, the V gene TRBV13; 12 positions agree with TRBD2. The germline gives CDR1 PRHDT, CDR2 FYEKMQ (reference sequence). The length of the CDR3 is 17 residues. J gave up 2 bases and V 4 bases, and 7 bases lay outside the gene matches. The whole variable domain, filled in from reference TRBV13 and TRBJ2-3, reads AAGVIQSPRHLIKEKRETATLKCYPIPRHDTVYWYQQGPGQDPQFLISFYEKMQSDKGSIPDRFSAQQFSDYHSELNMSSLELGDSALYFCASSSRTSGENTDTQYFGPGTRLTVL.

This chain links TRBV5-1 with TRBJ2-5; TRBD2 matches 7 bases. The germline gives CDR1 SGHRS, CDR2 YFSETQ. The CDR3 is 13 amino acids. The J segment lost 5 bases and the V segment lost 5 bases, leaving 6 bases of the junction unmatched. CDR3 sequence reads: CASRTGLRETQYF. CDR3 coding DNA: TGCGCCAGCAGAACGGGACTAAGGGAGACCCAGTACTTC.

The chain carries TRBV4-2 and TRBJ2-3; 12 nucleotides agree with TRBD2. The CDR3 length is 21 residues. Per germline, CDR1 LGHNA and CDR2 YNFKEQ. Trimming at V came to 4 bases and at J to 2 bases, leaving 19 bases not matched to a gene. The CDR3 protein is CASSLRPPVGLAGGITDTQYF. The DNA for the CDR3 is TGTGCCAGCAGCCTCCGACCCCCTGTTGGTCTAGCGGGAGGGATCACAGATACGCAGTATTTT.

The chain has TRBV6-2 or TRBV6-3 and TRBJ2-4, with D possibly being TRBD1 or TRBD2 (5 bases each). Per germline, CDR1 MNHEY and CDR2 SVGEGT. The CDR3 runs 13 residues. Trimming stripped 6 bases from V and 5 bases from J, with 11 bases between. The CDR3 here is CASRGPPQNIQYF. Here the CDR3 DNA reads TGTGCCAGCAGGGGACCGCCCCAAAACATTCAGTACTTC.

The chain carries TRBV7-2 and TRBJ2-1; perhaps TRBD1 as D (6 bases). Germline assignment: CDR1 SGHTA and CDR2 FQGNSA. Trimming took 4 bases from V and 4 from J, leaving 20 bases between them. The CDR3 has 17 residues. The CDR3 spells CASSSMGARGMYNEQFF. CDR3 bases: TGTGCCAGCAGCTCCATGGGGGCGAGGGGTATGTACAATGAGCAGTTCTTC.

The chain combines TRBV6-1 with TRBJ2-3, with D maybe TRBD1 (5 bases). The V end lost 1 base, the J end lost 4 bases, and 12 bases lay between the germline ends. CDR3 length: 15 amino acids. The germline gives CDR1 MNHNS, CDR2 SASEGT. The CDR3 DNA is TGTGCCAGCAGTGAAGGTTCGGCAGGGTCAGATACGCAGTATTTT. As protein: CASSEGSAGSDTQYF.

CDR3 nucleotides: TGTGCCAGCAGCAAACAGCCGGGGGGGATCTACGAGCAGTACTTC. The encoded protein is CASSKQPGGIYEQYF. The chain combines TRBV11-1 with TRBJ2-7, with 8 bases fitting TRBD2. After removal of 5 bases from V and 3 bases from J, the junction contained 9 bases not matched to a gene. The CDR3 has 15 residues. Per germline, CDR1 SGHAT and CDR2 FQDESV (reference sequence).

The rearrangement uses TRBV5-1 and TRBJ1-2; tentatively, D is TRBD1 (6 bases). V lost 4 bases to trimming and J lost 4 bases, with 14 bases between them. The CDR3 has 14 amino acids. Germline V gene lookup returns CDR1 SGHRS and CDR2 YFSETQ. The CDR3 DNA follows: TGCGCCAGCAGCGGAAGGGGGATGTTCTATGGCTACACCTTC. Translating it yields CASSGRGMFYGYTF.

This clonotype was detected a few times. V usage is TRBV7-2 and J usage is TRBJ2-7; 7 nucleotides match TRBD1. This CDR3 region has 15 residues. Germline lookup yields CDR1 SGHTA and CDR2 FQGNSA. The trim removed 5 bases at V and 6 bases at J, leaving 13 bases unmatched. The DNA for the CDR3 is TGTGCCAGCAGCCAAACCTCGGGACAGCCACGCGAGCAGTACTTC. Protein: CASSQTSGQPREQYF.

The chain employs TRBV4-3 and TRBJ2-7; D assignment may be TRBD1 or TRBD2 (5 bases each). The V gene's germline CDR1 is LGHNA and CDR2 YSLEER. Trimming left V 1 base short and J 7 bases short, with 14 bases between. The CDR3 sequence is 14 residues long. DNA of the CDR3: TGCGCCAGCAGCCAAGCTACGAGGGGTCGGGAGCAGTACTTC. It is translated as CASSQATRGREQYF.

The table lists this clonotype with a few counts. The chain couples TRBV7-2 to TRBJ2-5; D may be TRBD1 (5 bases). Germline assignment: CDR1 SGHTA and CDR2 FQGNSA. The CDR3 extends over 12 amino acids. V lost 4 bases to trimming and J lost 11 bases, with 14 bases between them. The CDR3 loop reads CASSWGGAEQYF. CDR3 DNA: TGTGCCAGCAGCTGGGGTGGGGCAGAGCAGTACTTC.

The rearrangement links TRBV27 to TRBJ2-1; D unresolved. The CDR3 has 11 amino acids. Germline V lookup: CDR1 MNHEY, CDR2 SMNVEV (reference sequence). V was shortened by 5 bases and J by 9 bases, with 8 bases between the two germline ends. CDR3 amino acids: CASSVGFEQFF. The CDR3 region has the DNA TGTGCCAGCAGTGTGGGGTTTGAGCAGTTCTTC.

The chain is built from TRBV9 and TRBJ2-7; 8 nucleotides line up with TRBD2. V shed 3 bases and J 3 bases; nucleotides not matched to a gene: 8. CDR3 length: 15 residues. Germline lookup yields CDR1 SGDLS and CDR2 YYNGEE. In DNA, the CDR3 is TGTGCCAGCAGCGATGGGGTTAGCGGGATCTACGAGCAGTACTTC. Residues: CASSDGVSGIYEQYF. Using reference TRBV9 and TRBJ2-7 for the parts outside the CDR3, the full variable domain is DSGVTQTPKHLITATGQRVTLRCSPRSGDLSVYWYQQSLDQGLQFLIQYYNGEERAKGNILERFSAQQFPDLHSELNLSSLELGDSALYFCASSDGVSGIYEQYFGPGTRLTVT.

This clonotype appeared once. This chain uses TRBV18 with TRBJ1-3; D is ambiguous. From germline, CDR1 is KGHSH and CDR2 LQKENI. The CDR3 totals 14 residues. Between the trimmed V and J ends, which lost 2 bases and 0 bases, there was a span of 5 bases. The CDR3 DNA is TGTGCCAGCTCACCAGCGGTCTCTGGAAACACCATATATTTT. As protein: CASSPAVSGNTIYF.

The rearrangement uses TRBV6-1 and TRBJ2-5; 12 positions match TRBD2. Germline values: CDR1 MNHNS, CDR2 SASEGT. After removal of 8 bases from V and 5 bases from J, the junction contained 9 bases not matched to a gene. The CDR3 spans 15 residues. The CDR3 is CASSSSGRGVETQYF. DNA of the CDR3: TGTGCCAGCTCCTCTAGCGGGAGGGGAGTTGAGACCCAGTACTTC.

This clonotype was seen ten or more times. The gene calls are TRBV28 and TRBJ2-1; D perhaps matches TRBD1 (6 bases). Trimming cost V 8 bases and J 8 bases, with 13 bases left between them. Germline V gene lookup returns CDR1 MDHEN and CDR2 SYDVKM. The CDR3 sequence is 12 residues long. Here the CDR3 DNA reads TGTGCCAGCTCCGAGGGGGTTCATGAGCAGTTCTTC. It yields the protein CASSEGVHEQFF.

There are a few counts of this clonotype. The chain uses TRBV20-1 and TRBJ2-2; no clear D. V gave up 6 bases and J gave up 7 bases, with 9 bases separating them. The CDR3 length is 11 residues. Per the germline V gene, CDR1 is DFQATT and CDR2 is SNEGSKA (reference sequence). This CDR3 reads CSAAKIGELFF. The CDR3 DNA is TGCAGTGCGGCGAAGATCGGGGAGCTGTTTTTT.